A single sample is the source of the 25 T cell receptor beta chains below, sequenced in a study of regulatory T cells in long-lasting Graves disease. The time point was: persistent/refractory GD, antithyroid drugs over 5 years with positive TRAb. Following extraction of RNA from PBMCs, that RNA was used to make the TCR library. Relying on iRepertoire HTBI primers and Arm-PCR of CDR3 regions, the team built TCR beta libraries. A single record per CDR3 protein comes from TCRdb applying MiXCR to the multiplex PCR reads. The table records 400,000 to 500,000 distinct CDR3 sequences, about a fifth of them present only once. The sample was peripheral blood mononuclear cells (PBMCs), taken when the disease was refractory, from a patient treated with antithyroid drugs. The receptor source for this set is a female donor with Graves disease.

CDR3 nucleotides: TGCGCCAGCAGCTTGAGAGAGAGACCCTCGAACACCGGGGAGCTGTTTTTT. Residues: CASSLRERPSNTGELFF. The chain has TRBV5-1 and TRBJ2-2, with unresolved D. This CDR3 has 17 amino acids. V lost 1 base, J lost 0 bases, and 13 bases lay in between. Germline loops: CDR1 SGHRS, CDR2 YFSETQ. The whole variable domain, remainder taken from reference TRBV5-1 and TRBJ2-2, is KAGVTQTPRYLIKTRGQQVTLSCSPISGHRSVSWYQQTPGQGLQFLFEYFSETQRNKGNFPGRFSGRQFSNSRSEMNVSTLELGDSALYLCASSLRERPSNTGELFFGEGSRLTVL.

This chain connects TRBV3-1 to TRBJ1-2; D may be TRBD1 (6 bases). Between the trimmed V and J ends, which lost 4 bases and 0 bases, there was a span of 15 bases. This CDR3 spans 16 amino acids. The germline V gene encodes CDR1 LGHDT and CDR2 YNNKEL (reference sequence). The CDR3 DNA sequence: TGTGCCAGCAGCCCCCTAGGGGGGGCGGCTAACTATGGCTACACCTTC. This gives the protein CASSPLGGAANYGYTF.

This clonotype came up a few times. The CDR3 is CASSQGRVSGSFNEQYF. Here the CDR3 DNA reads TGCGCCAGCAGCCAAGGGCGCGTTAGCGGGAGTTTCAACGAGCAGTACTTC. The chain recombines TRBV4-1 with TRBJ2-7; 9 bases match TRBD2. The CDR3 is 17 residues long. J was trimmed by 5 bases and V by 1 base; bases with no gene match: 12. The germline gives CDR1 MGHRA, CDR2 YSYEKL.

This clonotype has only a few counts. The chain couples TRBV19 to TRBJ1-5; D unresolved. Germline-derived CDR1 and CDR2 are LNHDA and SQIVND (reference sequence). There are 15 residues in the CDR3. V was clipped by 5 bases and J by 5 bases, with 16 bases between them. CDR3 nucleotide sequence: TGTGCCAGTAGTTTTAGTCAGCAGCTTCATCAGCCCCAGCATTTT. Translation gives CASSFSQQLHQPQHF.

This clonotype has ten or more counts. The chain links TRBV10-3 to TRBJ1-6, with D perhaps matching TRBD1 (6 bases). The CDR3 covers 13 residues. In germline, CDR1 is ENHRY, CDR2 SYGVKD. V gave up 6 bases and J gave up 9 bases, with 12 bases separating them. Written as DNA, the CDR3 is TGTGCCATCAGCGGGACATCCGGTTCACCCCTCCACTTT. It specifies CAISGTSGSPLHF.

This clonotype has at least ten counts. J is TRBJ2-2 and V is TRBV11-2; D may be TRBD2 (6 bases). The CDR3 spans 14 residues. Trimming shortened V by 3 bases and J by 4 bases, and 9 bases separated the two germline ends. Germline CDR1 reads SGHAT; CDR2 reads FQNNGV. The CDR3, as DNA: TGTGCCAGCAGCTTCGGTAGCGGCACCGGGGAGCTGTTTTTT. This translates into CASSFGSGTGELFF. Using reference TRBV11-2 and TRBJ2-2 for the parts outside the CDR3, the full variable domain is EAGVAQSPRYKIIEKRQSVAFWCNPISGHATLYWYQQILGQGPKLLIQFQNNGVVDDSQLPKDRFSAERLKGVDSTLKIQPAKLEDSAVYLCASSFGSGTGELFFGEGSRLTVL.

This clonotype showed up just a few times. CDR3 DNA sequence: TGTGCCAGCAGTTACCCTAGGGGGCAATTTAATTCACCCCTCCACTTT. Translation: CASSYPRGQFNSPLHF. This chain connects TRBV6-2 or TRBV6-3 to TRBJ1-6; 7 bases match TRBD1. The CDR3 loop spans 16 amino acids. CDR1 and CDR2 from the germline V gene are MNHEY and SVGEGT. With V trimmed by 2 bases and J by 6 bases, 7 bases remained unmatched.

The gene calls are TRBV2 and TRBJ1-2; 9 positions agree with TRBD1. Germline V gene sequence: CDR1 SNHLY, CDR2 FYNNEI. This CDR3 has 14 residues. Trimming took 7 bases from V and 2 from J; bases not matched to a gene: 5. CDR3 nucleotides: TGTGCCAGCACCCTAGGACAGGGGAACTATGGCTACACCTTC. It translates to CASTLGQGNYGYTF.

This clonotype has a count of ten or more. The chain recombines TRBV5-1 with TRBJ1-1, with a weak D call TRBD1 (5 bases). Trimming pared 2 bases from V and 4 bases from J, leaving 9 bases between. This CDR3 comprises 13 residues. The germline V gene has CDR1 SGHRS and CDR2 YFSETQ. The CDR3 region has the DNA TGCGCCAGCAGCTTACAGGTTCCCACTGAAGCTTTCTTT. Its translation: CASSLQVPTEAFF. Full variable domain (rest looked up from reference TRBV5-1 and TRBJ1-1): KAGVTQTPRYLIKTRGQQVTLSCSPISGHRSVSWYQQTPGQGLQFLFEYFSETQRNKGNFPGRFSGRQFSNSRSEMNVSTLELGDSALYLCASSLQVPTEAFFGQGTRLTVV.

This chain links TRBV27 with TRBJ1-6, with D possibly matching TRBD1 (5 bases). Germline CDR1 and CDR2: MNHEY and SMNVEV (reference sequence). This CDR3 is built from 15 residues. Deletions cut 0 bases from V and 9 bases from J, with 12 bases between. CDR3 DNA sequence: TGTGCCAGCAGTTTATCGGGGGTTCGGGGTTCACCCCTCCACTTT. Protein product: CASSLSGVRGSPLHF.

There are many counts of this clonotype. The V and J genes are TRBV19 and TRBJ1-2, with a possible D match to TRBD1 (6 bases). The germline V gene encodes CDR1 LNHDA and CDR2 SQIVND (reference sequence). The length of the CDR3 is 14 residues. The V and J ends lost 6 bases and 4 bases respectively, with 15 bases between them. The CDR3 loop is CASRIRDNTYGYTF. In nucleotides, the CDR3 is TGTGCCAGTAGGATACGGGACAACACCTATGGCTACACCTTC.

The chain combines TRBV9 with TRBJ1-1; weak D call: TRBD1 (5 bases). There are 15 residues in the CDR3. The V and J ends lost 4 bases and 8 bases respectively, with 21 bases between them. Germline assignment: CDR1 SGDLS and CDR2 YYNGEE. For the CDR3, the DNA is TGTGCCAGCAGCTCCACCCTAACACTCCAGGGCGAAGCTTTCTTT. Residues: CASSSTLTLQGEAFF.

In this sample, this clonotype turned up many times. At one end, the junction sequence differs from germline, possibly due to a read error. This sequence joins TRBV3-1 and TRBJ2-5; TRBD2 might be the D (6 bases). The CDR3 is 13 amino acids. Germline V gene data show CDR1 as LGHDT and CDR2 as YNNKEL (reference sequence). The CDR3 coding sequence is TGTGCCAGCAGCCAAGATACGGGACTCGGCGGCCACTTC. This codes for CASSQDTGLGGHF.

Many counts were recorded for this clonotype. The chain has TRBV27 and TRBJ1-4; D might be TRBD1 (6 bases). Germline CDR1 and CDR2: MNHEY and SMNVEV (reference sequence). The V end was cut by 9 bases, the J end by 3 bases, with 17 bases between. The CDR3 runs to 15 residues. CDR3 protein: CARAAGGASNEKLFF. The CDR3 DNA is TGTGCCAGAGCGGCGGGGGGGGCTTCTAATGAAAAACTGTTTTTT.

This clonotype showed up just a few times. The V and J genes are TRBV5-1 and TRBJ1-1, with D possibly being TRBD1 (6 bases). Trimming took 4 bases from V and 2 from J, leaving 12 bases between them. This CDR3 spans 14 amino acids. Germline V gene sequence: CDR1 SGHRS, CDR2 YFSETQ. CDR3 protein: CASSPETGNTEAFF. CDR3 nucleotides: TGCGCCAGCAGCCCCGAGACAGGAAACACTGAAGCTTTCTTT.

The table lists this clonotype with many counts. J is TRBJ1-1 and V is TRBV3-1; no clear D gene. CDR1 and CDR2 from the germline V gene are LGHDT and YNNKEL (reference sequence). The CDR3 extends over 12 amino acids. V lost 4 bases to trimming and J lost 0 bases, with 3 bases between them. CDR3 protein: CASSRVNTEAFF. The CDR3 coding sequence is TGTGCCAGCAGCCGTGTGAACACTGAAGCTTTCTTT.

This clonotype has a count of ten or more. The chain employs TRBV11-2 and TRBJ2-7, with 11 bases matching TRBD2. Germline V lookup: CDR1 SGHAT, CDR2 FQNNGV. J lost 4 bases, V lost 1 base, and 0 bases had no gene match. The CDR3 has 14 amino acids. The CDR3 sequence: CASSLGLAGYEQYF. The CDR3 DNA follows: TGTGCCAGCAGCTTAGGACTAGCGGGGTACGAGCAGTACTTC.

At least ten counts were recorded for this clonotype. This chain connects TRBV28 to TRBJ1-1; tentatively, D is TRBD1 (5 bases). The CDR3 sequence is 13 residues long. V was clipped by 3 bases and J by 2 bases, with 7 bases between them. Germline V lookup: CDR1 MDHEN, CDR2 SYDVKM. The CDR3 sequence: CASSFDSNTEAFF. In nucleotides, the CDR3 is TGTGCCAGCAGTTTCGACAGTAACACTGAAGCTTTCTTT.

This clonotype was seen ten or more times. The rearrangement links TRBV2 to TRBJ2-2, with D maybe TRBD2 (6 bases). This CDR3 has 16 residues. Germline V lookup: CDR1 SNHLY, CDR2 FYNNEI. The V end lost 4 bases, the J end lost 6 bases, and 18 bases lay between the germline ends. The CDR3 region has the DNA TGTGCCAGCAGTGTGGAGGCGGGATGGAGATCCGGGGAGCTGTTTTTT. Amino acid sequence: CASSVEAGWRSGELFF.

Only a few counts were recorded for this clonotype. CDR3 sequence (DNA): TGTGCCAGCAGTGGTGGGACAGGTGATCCCACAGATACGCAGTATTTT. This sequence encodes CASSGGTGDPTDTQYF. The gene calls are TRBV2 and TRBJ2-3; 8 bases line up with TRBD1. The germline gives CDR1 SNHLY, CDR2 FYNNEI. The V and J ends lost 4 bases and 2 bases, in that order; junction bases with no gene match: 8. CDR3 size: 16 residues.

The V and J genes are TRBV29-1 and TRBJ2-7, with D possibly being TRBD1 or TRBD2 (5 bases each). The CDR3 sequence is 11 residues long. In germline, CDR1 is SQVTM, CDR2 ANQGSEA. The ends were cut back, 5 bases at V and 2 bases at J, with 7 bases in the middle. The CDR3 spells CSVRGPYEQYF. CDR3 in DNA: TGCAGCGTTCGGGGCCCCTACGAGCAGTACTTC.

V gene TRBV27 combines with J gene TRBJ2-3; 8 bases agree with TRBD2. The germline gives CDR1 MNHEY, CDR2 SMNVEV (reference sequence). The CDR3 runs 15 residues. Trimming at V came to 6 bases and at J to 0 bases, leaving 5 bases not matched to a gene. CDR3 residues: CASRLLAASTDTQYF. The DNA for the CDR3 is TGTGCCAGCAGGCTACTAGCGGCTAGCACAGATACGCAGTATTTT.

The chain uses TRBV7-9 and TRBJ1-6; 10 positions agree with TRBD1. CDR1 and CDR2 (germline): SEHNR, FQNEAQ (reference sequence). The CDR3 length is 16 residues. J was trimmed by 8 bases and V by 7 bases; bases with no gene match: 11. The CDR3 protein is CASKSGTGVLDSPLHF. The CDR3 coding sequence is TGTGCCAGCAAATCCGGGACAGGGGTTTTAGATTCACCCCTCCACTTT.

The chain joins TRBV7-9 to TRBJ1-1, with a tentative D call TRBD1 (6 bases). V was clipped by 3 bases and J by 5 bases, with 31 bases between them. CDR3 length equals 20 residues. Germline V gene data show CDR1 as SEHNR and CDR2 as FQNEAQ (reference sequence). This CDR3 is CASSFGPSRGTLQGRTEAFF. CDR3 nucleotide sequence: TGTGCCAGCAGCTTCGGCCCATCGAGGGGGACGCTTCAAGGGAGGACTGAAGCTTTCTTT.

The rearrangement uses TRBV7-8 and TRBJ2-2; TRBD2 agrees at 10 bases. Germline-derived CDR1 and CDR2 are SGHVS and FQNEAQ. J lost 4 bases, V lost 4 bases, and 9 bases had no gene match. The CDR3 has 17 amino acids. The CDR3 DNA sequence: TGTGCCAGCAGCTCGGGGGGTTGGACTAGCGGCACCGGGGAGCTGTTTTTT. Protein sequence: CASSSGGWTSGTGELFF.